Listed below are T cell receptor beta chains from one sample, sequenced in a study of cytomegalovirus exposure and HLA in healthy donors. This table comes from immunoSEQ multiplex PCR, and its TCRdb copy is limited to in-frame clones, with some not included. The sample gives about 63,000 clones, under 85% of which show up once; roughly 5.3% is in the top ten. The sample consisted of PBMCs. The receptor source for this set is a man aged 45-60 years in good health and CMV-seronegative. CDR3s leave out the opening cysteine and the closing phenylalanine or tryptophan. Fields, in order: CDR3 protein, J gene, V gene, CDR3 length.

ASSMGGWEQF | TRBJ2-1 | TRBV19 | 10
ASSLASGLADREQF | TRBJ2-1 | TRBV6-5 | 14
ASSSTYEQY | TRBJ2-7 | TRBV7-9 | 9
ASSSHSGINNEQF | TRBJ2-1 | TRBV7-2 | 13
ASSQAASGGTTDTQY | TRBJ2-3 | TRBV4-2 | 15
ASRSSGSRTSFPQPQETQY | TRBJ2-5 | TRBV6-8 | 19
ASSETYEQY | TRBJ2-7 | TRBV6-1 | 9
ASSQTDFATNEKLF | TRBJ1-4 | TRBV23-1 | 14
ASSLRDMSSSGANVLT | TRBJ2-6 | TRBV5-1 | 16
ASSRAGPYEQY | TRBJ2-7 | TRBV7-8 | 11
ASSLEWGGPYEQY | TRBJ2-7 | TRBV11-2 | 13
ASSAIGGQGNNEQF | TRBJ2-1 | TRBV9 | 14
ASMLQRGGNTGELF | TRBJ2-2 | TRBV11-2 | 14
ASSPGFVDGYT | TRBJ1-2 | TRBV6-1 | 11
ASSFLVREGGYT | TRBJ1-2 | TRBV5-4 | 12
ASSVGPGGSTEAF | TRBJ1-1 | TRBV9 | 13
ASSSDRLNTGELF | TRBJ2-2 | TRBV11-3 | 13
ASSESFRAVAF | TRBJ1-1 | TRBV6-1 | 11
ASSLVDRGWSGYT | TRBJ1-2 | TRBV7-8 | 13
ASSLASTGSNSPLH | TRBJ1-6 | TRBV5-1 | 14
ASASGVSTDTQY | TRBJ2-3 | TRBV5-1 | 12
SVEDKGAGELF | TRBJ2-2 | TRBV29-1 | 11
ASSLVLQETQY | TRBJ2-5 | TRBV5-1 | 11
ASSGNRGINTEAF | TRBJ1-1 | TRBV9 | 13
ASSGPGTGSYEQY | . | TRBV27 | 13
ASSIGGSGGFDEQY | TRBJ2-7 | TRBV19 | 14
ASTRQGGKLGYGNEQF | TRBJ2-1 | TRBV27 | 16
ASSHEGAATEAF | TRBJ1-1 | TRBV7-9 | 12